This T cell receptor beta chain derives from a study of response to subunit inactivated influenza vaccine. Study outcomes and limitations: New T cells are recruited in small numbers by each seasonal influenza vaccination, according to the authors' suggestion.

MiXCR, applied by TCRdb to the RT-PCR reads, yields one record per CDR3 protein. The sample has 710,000 or so distinct CDR3 sequences, approximately 14% seen once. The CDR3 is 13 amino acids. The V gene lost 0 bases and the J gene lost 2 bases, with 6 bases spanning the gap. Germline-derived CDR1 and CDR2 are SGHRS and YFSETQ. This clonotype was recorded at least ten times. What it recognizes is unknown. The sequence was collected from a man aged 45-60 years who received an inactivated influenza vaccine. The chain combines TRBV5-1 with TRBJ2-7; D remains unclear. The sample consisted of PBMCs from blood, taken 11 to 12 days after vaccination. The CDR3 DNA reads TGCGCCAGCAGCTTGGACTCCCCCTACGAGCAGTACTTC. Translated, it gives CASSLDSPYEQYF.